Sequencing of this T cell receptor (beta chain) was carried out in a study of cytomegalovirus exposure and HLA in healthy donors. Study-wide background: Some 180 million T cells yielded roughly 120 million unique TCR beta sequences in earlier analysis.

13 Jbeta primers and 60 Vbeta primers were used for the PCR. Method: immunoSEQ multiplex PCR; TCRdb's copy keeps in-frame clones and lacks some. The sample has around 180,000 clones, more than 75% seen once. Donors in the study were healthy people who gave bone marrow. The CDR3 covers 15 residues. From germline, CDR1 is MGHRA and CDR2 YSYEKL. Germline trimming cut 0 bases from V and 5 bases from J; bases unmatched to any gene: 6. Source material: PBMCs. The chain employs TRBV4-1 and TRBJ2-7, with TRBD2 identical over 8 bases. The source is a woman in her late teens or twenties in good health and CMV-seronegative. Written as DNA, the CDR3 is TGCGCCAGCAGCCAAGAAGCGGGAGAGGTCGACGAGCAGTACTTC. Its protein product is CASSQEAGEVDEQYF.